The clone carrying this T cell receptor beta chain was picked up many times. The sample originates from a study of regulatory T cells in long-lasting Graves disease. Arm-PCR of CDR3 regions and iRepertoire HTBI primers were used to build TCR beta libraries. TCRdb passed the multiplex PCR reads through MiXCR, listing each CDR3 protein once. The sample includes 350,000 to 450,000 distinct CDR3 sequences, around 20% seen only once; the top ten take less than 25%. Sample time point: persistent/refractory GD, antithyroid drugs over 5 years with positive TRAb. PBMCs provided the RNA from which the TCR library was made. This clonotype was sampled from a female donor with Graves disease. Sequenced material: peripheral blood mononuclear cells (PBMCs), taken when the disease was refractory, from a patient treated with antithyroid drugs.

The chain's CDR3 is CASSLGTPELYEQYF. The CDR3 nucleotides read TGTGCCAGCAGCCTCGGGACGCCAGAACTCTACGAGCAGTACTTC. The chain combines TRBV7-2 with TRBJ2-7, with D possibly called TRBD1 or TRBD2 (5 bases each). Between the trimmed V and J ends, which lost 5 bases and 3 bases, there was a span of 17 bases. The CDR3 is made up of 15 amino acids. Germline loops: CDR1 SGHTA, CDR2 FQGNSA. Looking up the rest from reference TRBV7-2 and TRBJ2-7 gives the full variable domain: GAGVSQSPSNKVTEKGKDVELRCDPISGHTALYWYRQSLGQGLEFLIYFQGNSAPDKSGLPSDRFSAERTGGSVSTLTIQRTQQEDSAVYLCASSLGTPELYEQYFGPGTRLTVT.